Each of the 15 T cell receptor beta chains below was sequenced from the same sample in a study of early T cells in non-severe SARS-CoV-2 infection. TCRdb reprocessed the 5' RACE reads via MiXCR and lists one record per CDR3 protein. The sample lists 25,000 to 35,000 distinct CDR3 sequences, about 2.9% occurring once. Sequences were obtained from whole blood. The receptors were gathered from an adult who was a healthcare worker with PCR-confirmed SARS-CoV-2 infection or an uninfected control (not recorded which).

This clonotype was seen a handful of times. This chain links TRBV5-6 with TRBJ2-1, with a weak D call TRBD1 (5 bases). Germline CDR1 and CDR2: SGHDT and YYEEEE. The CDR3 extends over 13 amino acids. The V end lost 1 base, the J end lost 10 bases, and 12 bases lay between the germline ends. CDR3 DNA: TGTGCCAGCAGCTTGTACCCACAGGCGGAGCAGTTCTTC. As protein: CASSLYPQAEQFF.

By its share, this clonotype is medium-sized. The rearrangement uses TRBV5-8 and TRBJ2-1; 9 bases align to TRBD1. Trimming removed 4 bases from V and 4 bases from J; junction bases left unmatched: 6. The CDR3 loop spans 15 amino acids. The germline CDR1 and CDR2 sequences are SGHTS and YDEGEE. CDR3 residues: CASSHRDRAYNEQFF. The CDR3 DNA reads TGTGCCAGCAGCCACCGGGACAGGGCGTACAATGAGCAGTTCTTC. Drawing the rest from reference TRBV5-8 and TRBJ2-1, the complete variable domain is EAGVTQSPTHLIKTRGQQATLRCSPISGHTSVYWYQQALGLGLQFLLWYDEGEERNRGNFPPRFSGRQFPNYSSELNVNALELEDSALYLCASSHRDRAYNEQFFGPGTRLTVL.

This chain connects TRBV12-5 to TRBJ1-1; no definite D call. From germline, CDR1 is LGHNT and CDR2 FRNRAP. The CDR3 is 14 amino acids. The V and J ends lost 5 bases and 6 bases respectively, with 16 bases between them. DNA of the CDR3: TGTGCTAGTGGTCCGATACGGTGGTCTTCTGAAGCTTTCTTT. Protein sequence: CASGPIRWSSEAFF.

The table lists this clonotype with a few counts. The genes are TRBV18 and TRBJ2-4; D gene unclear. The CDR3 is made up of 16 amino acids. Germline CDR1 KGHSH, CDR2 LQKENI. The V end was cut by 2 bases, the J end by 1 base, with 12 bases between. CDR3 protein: CASSPITGAAKNIQYF. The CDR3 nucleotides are TGTGCCAGCTCACCAATTACCGGAGCGGCCAAAAACATTCAGTACTTC.

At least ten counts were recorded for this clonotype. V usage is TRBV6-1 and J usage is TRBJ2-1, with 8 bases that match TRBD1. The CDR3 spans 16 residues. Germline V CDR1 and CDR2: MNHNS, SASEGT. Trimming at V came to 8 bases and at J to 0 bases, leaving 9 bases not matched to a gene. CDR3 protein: CASQLRTGSSYNEQFF. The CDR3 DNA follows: TGTGCCAGCCAACTTAGGACAGGGAGCTCCTACAATGAGCAGTTCTTC.

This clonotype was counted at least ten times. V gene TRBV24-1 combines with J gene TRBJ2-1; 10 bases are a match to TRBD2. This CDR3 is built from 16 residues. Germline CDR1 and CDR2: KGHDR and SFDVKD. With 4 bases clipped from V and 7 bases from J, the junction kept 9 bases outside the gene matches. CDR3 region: CATSDLLAGDPNEQFF. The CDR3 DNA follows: TGTGCCACCAGTGACCTTCTAGCGGGGGACCCGAATGAGCAGTTCTTC.

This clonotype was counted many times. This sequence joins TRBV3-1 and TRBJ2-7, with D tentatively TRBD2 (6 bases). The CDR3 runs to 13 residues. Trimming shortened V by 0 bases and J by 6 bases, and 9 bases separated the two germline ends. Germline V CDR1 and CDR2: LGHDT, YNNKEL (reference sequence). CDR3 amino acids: CASSQDGGFEQYV. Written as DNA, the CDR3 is TGTGCCAGCAGCCAAGATGGGGGGTTCGAGCAGTACGTC.

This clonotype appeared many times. The CDR3 sequence: CASSPQGPPGNTIYF. As DNA, the CDR3 is TGTGCCAGCTCACCACAGGGACCGCCTGGAAACACCATATATTTT. The chain uses TRBV18 and TRBJ1-3; D is possibly TRBD1 (5 bases). The germline V gene has CDR1 KGHSH and CDR2 LQKENI. V shed 1 base and J shed 2 bases, with 9 bases lying between them. This CDR3 is built from 15 residues.

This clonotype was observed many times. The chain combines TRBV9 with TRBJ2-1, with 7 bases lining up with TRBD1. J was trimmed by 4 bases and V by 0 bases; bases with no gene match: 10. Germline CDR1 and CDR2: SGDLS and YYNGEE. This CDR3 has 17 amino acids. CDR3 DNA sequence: TGTGCCAGCAGCGTAGGACAGGGCCCCATCTTATACAATGAGCAGTTCTTC. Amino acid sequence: CASSVGQGPILYNEQFF.

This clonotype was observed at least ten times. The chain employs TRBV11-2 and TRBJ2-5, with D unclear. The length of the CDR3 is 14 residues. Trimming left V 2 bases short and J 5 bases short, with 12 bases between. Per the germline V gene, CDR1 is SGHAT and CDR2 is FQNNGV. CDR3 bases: TGTGCCAGCAGCTTATTTCCCCCCCCGGAGACCCAGTACTTC. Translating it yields CASSLFPPPETQYF.

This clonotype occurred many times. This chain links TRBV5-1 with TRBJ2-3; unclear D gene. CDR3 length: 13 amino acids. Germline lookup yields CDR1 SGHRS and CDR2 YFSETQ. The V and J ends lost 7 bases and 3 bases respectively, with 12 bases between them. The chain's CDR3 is CASRPTETDTQYF. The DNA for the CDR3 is TGCGCCAGCCGCCCGACCGAAACAGATACGCAGTATTTT.

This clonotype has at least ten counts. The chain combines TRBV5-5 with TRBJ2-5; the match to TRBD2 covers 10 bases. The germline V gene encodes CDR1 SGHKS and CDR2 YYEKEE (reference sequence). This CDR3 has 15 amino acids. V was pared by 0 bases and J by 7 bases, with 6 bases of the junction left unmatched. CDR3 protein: CASSLASGGLGTQYF. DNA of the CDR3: TGTGCCAGCAGCTTGGCTAGCGGGGGCCTTGGGACCCAGTACTTC.

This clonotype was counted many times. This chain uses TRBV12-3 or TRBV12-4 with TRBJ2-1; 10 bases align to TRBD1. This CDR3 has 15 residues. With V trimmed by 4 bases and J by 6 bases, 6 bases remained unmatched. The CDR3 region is CASSSIGQGGNEQFF. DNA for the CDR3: TGTGCCAGCAGTTCTATCGGACAGGGGGGCAATGAGCAGTTCTTC.

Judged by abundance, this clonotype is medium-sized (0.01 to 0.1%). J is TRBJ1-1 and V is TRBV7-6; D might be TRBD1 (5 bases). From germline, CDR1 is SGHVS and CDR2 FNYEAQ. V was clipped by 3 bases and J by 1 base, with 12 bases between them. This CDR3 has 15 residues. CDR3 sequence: CASSLSGQANTEAFF. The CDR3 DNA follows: TGTGCCAGCAGCTTGTCCGGACAAGCGAACACTGAAGCTTTCTTT.

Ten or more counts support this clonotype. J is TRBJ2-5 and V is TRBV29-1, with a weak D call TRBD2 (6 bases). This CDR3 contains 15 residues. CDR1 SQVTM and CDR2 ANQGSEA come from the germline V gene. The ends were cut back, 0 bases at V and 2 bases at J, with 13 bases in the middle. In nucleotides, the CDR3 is TGCAGCGTTGAAGATCTCTTGACTAGACAAGAGACCCAGTACTTC. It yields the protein CSVEDLLTRQETQYF.